These 14 T cell receptor beta chains share one sample of origin, sequenced in a study of T cells in Graves' hyperthyroidism and ophthalmopathy. TCR beta CDR3 region amplification was performed from RNA transcripts. With the HTBI primer set, the TCR CDR3 went through a first round of RT-PCR. TCRdb ran MiXCR on the multiplex PCR reads and lists one entry per CDR3 protein. The sample shows more than 550,000 distinct CDR3 sequences, 17% of them seen only once. The sequenced sample consisted of blood. The receptors here all came from a man in his fifties or sixties with Graves' hyperthyroidism.

There are a few counts of this clonotype. This chain uses TRBV5-6 with TRBJ1-2; no firm D call. Germline CDR1 reads SGHDT; CDR2 reads YYEEEE. The CDR3 is made up of 15 amino acids. Deletions cut 4 bases from V and 8 bases from J, with 21 bases between. The CDR3 DNA reads as TGTGCCAGCAGCCCCACTACGGGATCAGTAAGGGGCTACACCTTC. It translates to CASSPTTGSVRGYTF. Using reference TRBV5-6 and TRBJ1-2 for the parts outside the CDR3, the full variable domain is DAGVTQSPTHLIKTRGQQVTLRCSPKSGHDTVSWYQQALGQGPQFIFQYYEEEERQRGNFPDRFSGHQFPNYSSELNVNALLLGDSALYLCASSPTTGSVRGYTFGSGTRLTVV.

The sample holds a few counts of this clonotype. Written as DNA, the CDR3 is TGTGCCAGCAGCTTAGGAGCCGGGACTAGCGGGGCAGATACGCAGTATTTT. It yields the protein CASSLGAGTSGADTQYF. The chain combines TRBV7-3 with TRBJ2-3; 13 bases fit TRBD2. V trimming: 2 bases; J trimming: 4 bases; junction bases outside the gene matches: 6. The CDR3 has 17 amino acids. From germline, CDR1 is SGHTA and CDR2 FQGTGA.

The chain combines TRBV7-9 with TRBJ2-3, with TRBD1 matching 7 bases. CDR3 length equals 15 residues. Germline CDR1 reads SEHNR; CDR2 reads FQNEAQ (reference sequence). J gave up 2 bases and V 5 bases, and 7 bases lay outside the gene matches. CDR3 region: CASSIWGQYTDTQYF. The DNA of the CDR3 is TGTGCCAGCAGCATCTGGGGACAGTACACAGATACGCAGTATTTT.

This clonotype was counted between two and nine times. V gene TRBV5-1 combines with J gene TRBJ1-1, with 9 bases identical to TRBD1. This CDR3 region has 15 residues. Looked up from germline, CDR1 is SGHRS and CDR2 is YFSETQ. The V gene end was trimmed by 3 bases and the J gene end by 2 bases; junction bases not matched to a gene: 5. The CDR3 nucleotides are TGCGCCAGCAGCTGGGGGACAGGGACTAACACTGAAGCTTTCTTT. This gives the protein CASSWGTGTNTEAFF.

This clonotype was observed a handful of times. The chain is built from TRBV4-1 and TRBJ2-7; D might be TRBD1 (6 bases). Trimming took 0 bases from V and 4 from J, leaving 13 bases between them. The CDR3 is 15 amino acids. Per the germline V gene, CDR1 is MGHRA and CDR2 is YSYEKL. The chain's CDR3 is CASSQEGRGEYEQYF. The CDR3 nucleotides read TGCGCCAGCAGCCAAGAGGGCAGGGGAGAGTACGAGCAGTACTTC.

Concerning this clonotype: One junction end does not reproduce the germline sequence, and a read error may be involved. The gene calls are TRBV7-2 and TRBJ1-5; unclear D gene. The CDR3 runs 15 residues. Germline V CDR1 and CDR2: SGHTA, FQGNSA. As DNA, the CDR3 is TGTGCCAGCAGCTTAGTAGGTGGTAGCAGTCAGCCCCAGCATTTT. Amino acid sequence: CASSLVGGSSQPQHF.

This clonotype was observed a few times. The chain couples TRBV20-1 to TRBJ1-5; perhaps TRBD1 as D (5 bases). This CDR3 is 12 amino acids long. Trimming removed 3 bases from V and 4 bases from J, with 7 bases in between. The germline CDR1 and CDR2 sequences are DFQATT and SNEGSKA (reference sequence). Written as DNA, the CDR3 is TGCAGTGCTAGGGCAGGGAATCAGCCCCAGCATTTT. It codes for CSARAGNQPQHF.

The rearrangement joins TRBV16 to TRBJ1-6, with no clear D. There are 15 residues in the CDR3. Per germline, CDR1 KGHSY and CDR2 FQNENV. V lost 6 bases and J lost 16, with 25 bases in between. CDR3 residues: CASRPDVTSRTHLHF. The DNA of the CDR3 is TGTGCCAGCAGACCGGACGTGACATCTCGTACCCATCTCCACTTT.

Concerning this clonotype itself: Relative to the germline gene, one junction end is altered; a read error may explain this. The chain employs TRBV13 and TRBJ2-5, with 10 bases identical to TRBD2. The germline V gene encodes CDR1 PRHDT and CDR2 FYEKMQ (reference sequence). The CDR3 extends over 15 amino acids. The chain's CDR3 is CASSVGTSGIETQYF. In nucleotides, the CDR3 is TGTGCCAGCAGCGTAGGAACTAGCGGGATCGAGACCCAGTACTTC.

The CDR3 DNA reads TGTGCCAGCTCACCAAGGGGGGCGGACACCGGGGAGCTGTTTTTT. Translation: CASSPRGADTGELFF. The chain combines TRBV18 with TRBJ2-2; D tentatively fits TRBD1 or TRBD2 (6 bases each). CDR1 is KGHSH, CDR2 LQKENI, per germline. The V and J ends lost 2 bases and 3 bases respectively, with 10 bases between them. The CDR3 totals 15 residues.

This clonotype has a count of ten or more. The rearrangement uses TRBV5-1 and TRBJ1-6; weak D call: TRBD1 (5 bases). From germline, CDR1 is SGHRS and CDR2 YFSETQ. The CDR3 runs 15 residues. The V and J ends lost 6 bases and 8 bases respectively, with 18 bases between them. The CDR3: CASTNSWGKDSPLHF. CDR3 DNA sequence: TGCGCCAGCACTAACTCTTGGGGGAAGGATTCACCCCTCCACTTT.

Comments on this clonotype: The junction differs from germline at one of its ends, possibly a read error. The chain uses TRBV11-2 and TRBJ1-3; TRBD1 might be the D (5 bases). This CDR3 contains 18 residues. Germline values: CDR1 SGHAT, CDR2 FQNNGV. This CDR3 is CASSYLVWDQGSGNTIYF. CDR3 DNA: TGTGCCAGCAGCTATCTGGTATGGGACCAAGGATCTGGAAACACTATATATTTT.

The chain uses TRBV24-1 and TRBJ2-1; no reliable D call. The germline CDR1 and CDR2 sequences are KGHDR and SFDVKD. V dropped 3 bases and J dropped 10 bases, with 9 bases sitting between them. The CDR3 is made up of 12 amino acids. Here the CDR3 DNA reads TGTGCCACCAGTGATCATAGATACGAGCAGTTCTTC. Encoded protein: CATSDHRYEQFF.

In this sample, this clonotype turned up many times. The chain combines TRBV13 with TRBJ1-3; D unresolved. The CDR3 sequence is 15 residues long. Germline CDR1 and CDR2: PRHDT and FYEKMQ (reference sequence). V dropped 3 bases and J dropped 2 bases, with 11 bases sitting between them. CDR3 sequence: CASSLGLRTGNTIYF. Written as DNA, the CDR3 is TGTGCCAGCAGCTTGGGCCTCAGGACTGGAAACACCATATATTTT.